This T cell receptor (beta chain) was obtained from a study of regulatory T cells in long-lasting Graves disease. V gave up 3 bases and J gave up 4 bases; unmatched junction bases: 11. From germline, CDR1 is MNHEY and CDR2 SMNVEV (reference sequence). This CDR3 region has 16 residues. The authors built TCR beta libraries using iRepertoire HTBI primers and Arm-PCR of CDR3 regions. TCRdb independently ran MiXCR on the multiplex PCR reads; one entry per CDR3 protein. The table records some 400,000 distinct CDR3 sequences, under 15% of them present only once. As for time point: newly diagnosed GD, antithyroid drugs for less than 3 months. Researchers made the TCR library from RNA that was extracted from PBMCs. These data were also reused for a study on T cells in Graves' hyperthyroidism and ophthalmopathy. According to that study: TCR CDR3 underwent first-round RT-PCR with the HTBI primer set.

The source was peripheral blood mononuclear cells (PBMCs), collected at new diagnosis, from a patient treated with antithyroid drugs. This clonotype was obtained from a woman in her 30s with Graves disease. V usage is TRBV27 and J usage is TRBJ2-5; 7 nucleotides align to TRBD1. DNA of the CDR3: TGTGCCAGCAGTTTGAGTTCCTACGGGACAGTAGAGACCCAGTACTTC. This gives the protein CASSLSSYGTVETQYF.